A single sample is the source of the 10 T cell receptor beta chains below, sequenced in a study of radiation and T cells in renal cell carcinoma (TCRdb year 2020). This specimen's time point label, per the study, means: baseline pretreatment blood. The treatment or condition label, as the study defines it: 15 Gy SBRT to primary tumor, nephrectomy 4 weeks later. The library came from the immunoSEQ multiplex PCR assay. This is the immuneACCESS table as TCRdb keeps it, with only in-frame sequences that have V and J called. A part of the clones is gone; compared with another copy, unresolved V genes explain less than half, and the rest is unexplained. The sample includes about 49,000 clones, with 83% observed a single time. The ten largest clones add up to 30% to 35% of the sample. The material sequenced was blood, taken from a patient whose treatment included radiotherapy and nephrectomy. These receptors originate from a woman between 65 and 79 years old with renal cell carcinoma.

V usage is TRBV2 and J usage is TRBJ2-2, with TRBD2 as a possible D gene (5 bases). Between the trimmed V and J ends, which lost 5 bases and 6 bases, there was a span of 13 bases. Germline lookup yields CDR1 SNHLY and CDR2 FYNNEI. This CDR3 is 14 amino acids long. CDR3 loop: CASSSRTRSGELFF. In DNA, the CDR3 is TGTGCCAGCAGTTCTCGGACTCGATCCGGGGAGCTGTTTTTT.

J is TRBJ2-2 and V is TRBV11-3; 7 bases are a match to TRBD1. CDR1 is SGHNT and CDR2 is YENEEA in the germline V gene. The ends lost 2 bases at V and 5 bases at J; junction bases unmatched: 8. The CDR3 contains 16 residues. CDR3 in DNA: TGTGCCAGCAGCTTATACGTGACAGGGTTAACCGGGGAGCTGTTTTTT. Its translation is CASSLYVTGLTGELFF.

The chain recombines TRBV27 with TRBJ1-5; TRBD1 agrees at 8 bases. After removal of 6 bases from V and 1 base from J, the junction contained 5 bases not matched to a gene. The length of the CDR3 is 15 residues. Germline-derived CDR1 and CDR2 are MNHEY and SMNVEV (reference sequence). Here the CDR3 DNA reads TGTGCCAGCAGCCCAGGGGGCTGGAGCAATCAGCCCCAGCATTTT. As protein: CASSPGGWSNQPQHF.

The J gene is TRBJ2-2, the V gene TRBV15, with D uncertain. The CDR3 runs to 15 residues. Trimming pared 1 base from V and 3 bases from J, leaving 9 bases between. Germline CDR1 is LNHNV and CDR2 is YYDKDF (reference sequence). Written as DNA, the CDR3 is TGTGCCACCAGCAGAGGAACCTCGGACACCGGGGAGCTGTTTTTT. Protein product: CATSRGTSDTGELFF.

J is TRBJ2-3 and V is TRBV6-4; D remains unclear. Between the trimmed V and J ends, which lost 4 bases and 0 bases, there was a span of 5 bases. CDR1 and CDR2 from the germline V gene are MRHNA and SNTAGT. The CDR3 extends over 13 amino acids. CDR3 bases: TGTGCCAGCAGTGCTGGGAGCACAGATACGCAGTATTTT. This encodes CASSAGSTDTQYF.

The chain is built from TRBV5-4 and TRBJ1-3; perhaps TRBD1 as D (5 bases). The CDR3 sequence is 16 residues long. Germline V gene sequence: CDR1 SGHNT, CDR2 YYREEE (reference sequence). Trimming removed 0 bases from V and 0 bases from J, with 10 bases in between. The CDR3 nucleotides read TGTGCCAGCAGCTTGGCCGGGACGACCTCTGGAAACACCATATATTTT. This translates into CASSLAGTTSGNTIYF.

V and J are TRBV5-6 and TRBJ2-7; D may be TRBD1 (6 bases). Trimming took 2 bases from V and 9 from J, leaving 9 bases between them. The CDR3 covers 11 residues. CDR1 and CDR2 (germline): SGHDT, YYEEEE. CDR3 amino acids: CASSFGQLQYF. The CDR3 bases are TGTGCCAGCAGCTTCGGACAGTTGCAGTACTTC.

J is TRBJ1-3 and V is TRBV5-1; the D is unclear. This CDR3 has 15 amino acids. Germline V CDR1 and CDR2: SGHRS, YFSETQ. V was cut by 4 bases and J by 4 bases, with 15 bases left in between. The CDR3 loop is CASSISRAEGNTIYF. The CDR3 nucleotides read TGCGCCAGCAGCATCTCTAGGGCCGAAGGAAACACCATATATTTT. Variable domain in full (rest from reference TRBV5-1 and TRBJ1-3): KAGVTQTPRYLIKTRGQQVTLSCSPISGHRSVSWYQQTPGQGLQFLFEYFSETQRNKGNFPGRFSGRQFSNSRSEMNVSTLELGDSALYLCASSISRAEGNTIYFGEGSWLTVV.

The chain couples TRBV18 to TRBJ1-2; D gene uncertain. V lost 0 bases and J 6 bases, leaving 11 bases between the germline ends. Germline-derived CDR1 and CDR2 are KGHSH and LQKENI. The CDR3 length is 14 residues. The CDR3 here is CASSPPRRADGYTF. For the CDR3, the DNA is TGTGCCAGCTCACCACCGCGAAGAGCGGATGGCTACACCTTC.

J is TRBJ2-3 and V is TRBV5-4; a weak D match, TRBD1 (6 bases). There are 15 residues in the CDR3. The germline gives CDR1 SGHNT, CDR2 YYREEE (reference sequence). Trimming pared 4 bases from V and 6 bases from J, leaving 18 bases between. CDR3 sequence reads: CASSPKGVGMDTQYF. CDR3 sequence (DNA): TGTGCCAGCAGCCCTAAGGGGGTGGGTATGGATACGCAGTATTTT.